This T cell receptor (beta chain) originates from a study of Ad26.COV2.S vaccination and SARS-CoV-2 variants. Profiling relied on immunoSEQ multiplex PCR, and the TCRdb table lists in-frame clones only, not all of them. The data show roughly 350,000 clones, roughly 90% seen once. The CDR3 is made up of 13 amino acids. The germline gives CDR1 MNHEY, CDR2 SVGAGI. V dropped 0 bases and J dropped 3 bases, with 5 bases sitting between them. Study results and caveats: Comparability of non-spike TCR breadth was observed across vaccine and placebo recipients.

Treatment reported: about 20 received Ad26.COV2.S at low or high dose, single or two shots; about 5 received placebo; per-sample allocation not given. On day 63 after the first injection, vaccine and placebo recipients gave samples. In the case of this clone: What it recognizes is unknown.

The gene calls are TRBV6-5 and TRBJ1-2, with D hard to call. The clonotype comes from a person between 18 and 59 years old who received the Ad26.COV2.S COVID-19 vaccine or a placebo. The sample consisted of peripheral blood, taken in a trial of Ad26.COV2.S vaccine versus placebo. CDR3 amino acids: CASSYSQHYGYTF. CDR3 coding DNA: TGTGCCAGCAGTTACTCCCAGCACTATGGCTACACCTTC.